The T cell receptor beta chain described here comes from a study of T cells in Graves' hyperthyroidism and ophthalmopathy. In this sample, this clonotype turned up a few times. RNA transcripts gave rise to amplified TCR beta CDR3 regions. The TCR CDR3 first-round RT-PCR relied on the HTBI primer set. Via MiXCR, TCRdb re-called the multiplex PCR reads, giving one row per CDR3 protein. The sample lists approximately 560,000 distinct CDR3 sequences, more than 45% occurring once. The CDR3 sequence is 18 residues long. Per the germline V gene, CDR1 is KGHDR and CDR2 is SFDVKD. The J segment lost 0 bases and the V segment lost 4 bases, leaving 11 bases of the junction unmatched.

The receptor's source is a woman aged 18-35 years with Graves' hyperthyroidism. What was sequenced was peripheral blood or thyroid tissue (not recorded which). The chain couples TRBV24-1 to TRBJ1-5; 7 bases are a match to TRBD1. DNA of the CDR3: TGTGCCACCAGTGACCCTCGACAGGGATCGTATAGCAATCAGCCCCAGCATTTT. This codes for CATSDPRQGSYSNQPQHF.